This entry lists 20 T cell receptor beta chains sequenced from one sample in a study of long-term antiretroviral therapy in people with HIV. Assay version v3.0 of immunoSEQ was used, and it was run at survey level. Produced via immunoSEQ multiplex PCR; TCRdb's table is partial and in-frame only. Altogether roughly 25,000 clones are present, just over 90% being singletons, with the ten largest covering about 9%. The source material was unsorted PBMCs, sampled 7.6 years after starting antiretroviral therapy. The receptors shown here come from a woman aged 40 to 49 with HIV.

The chain carries TRBV5-4 and TRBJ2-7; D perhaps matches TRBD2 (6 bases). Trimming left V 3 bases short and J 2 bases short, with 15 bases between. The CDR3 sequence is 15 residues long. CDR1 is SGHNT and CDR2 is YYREEE in the germline V gene (reference sequence). The CDR3 DNA follows: TGTGCCAGCAGCTGGCGGGACTCCGAAACCTACGAGCAGTACTTC. It is translated as CASSWRDSETYEQYF.

The V gene is TRBV10-3, the J gene TRBJ1-1, with a tentative D call TRBD1 (6 bases). V was cut by 5 bases and J by 5 bases, with 18 bases left in between. CDR1 and CDR2 from the germline V gene are ENHRY and SYGVKD. There are 15 residues in the CDR3. The CDR3: CAISTKARGETEAFF. DNA of the CDR3: TGTGCCATCAGTACTAAGGCCAGGGGAGAAACTGAAGCTTTCTTT.

This rearrangement joins TRBV6-5 to TRBJ1-1, with D maybe TRBD1 (5 bases). CDR3 length equals 15 residues. V lost 2 bases, J lost 2 bases, and 12 bases lay in between. Germline lookup yields CDR1 MNHEY and CDR2 SVGAGI. The CDR3 DNA is TGTGCCAGCAGTTACGGTGGGACGCCTAACACTGAAGCTTTCTTT. This gives the protein CASSYGGTPNTEAFF.

V is TRBV6-1 and J is TRBJ2-2; 13 bases line up with TRBD2. The CDR3 covers 18 residues. Germline-derived CDR1 and CDR2 are MNHNS and SASEGT. J lost 0 bases, V lost 4 bases, and 5 bases had no gene match. The CDR3 reads CASSGLAGGTTNTGELFF. In nucleotides, the CDR3 is TGTGCCAGCAGTGGACTAGCGGGGGGAACGACGAACACCGGGGAGCTGTTTTTT.

The chain joins TRBV6-5 to TRBJ1-1, with D possibly matching TRBD1 (6 bases). Germline values: CDR1 MNHEY, CDR2 SVGAGI. The CDR3 is 13 amino acids. Trimming pared 4 bases from V and 9 bases from J, leaving 15 bases between. Here the CDR3 reads CASSSRTDTKAFF. DNA of the CDR3: TGTGCCAGCAGTTCGCGGACAGATACTAAAGCTTTCTTT.

This chain joins TRBV29-1 and TRBJ1-1, with D tentatively TRBD1 (6 bases). The germline gives CDR1 SQVTM, CDR2 ANQGSEA. This CDR3 is 14 amino acids long. The V and J ends lost 4 bases and 4 bases respectively, with 16 bases between them. CDR3 loop: CSVASVQGATEAFF. The CDR3 region has the DNA TGCAGCGTTGCTAGTGTACAGGGTGCCACTGAAGCTTTCTTT.

The chain recombines TRBV11-2 with TRBJ2-1; no firm D call. The CDR3 spans 13 residues. The V gene lost 5 bases and the J gene lost 2 bases, with 7 bases spanning the gap. Germline values: CDR1 SGHAT, CDR2 FQNNGV. Here the CDR3 reads CASSTQTYNEQFF. The CDR3 DNA reads as TGTGCCAGCAGCACTCAAACCTACAATGAGCAGTTCTTC. Complete variable domain (other parts from reference TRBV11-2 and TRBJ2-1): EAGVAQSPRYKIIEKRQSVAFWCNPISGHATLYWYQQILGQGPKLLIQFQNNGVVDDSQLPKDRFSAERLKGVDSTLKIQPAKLEDSAVYLCASSTQTYNEQFFGPGTRLTVL.

The table lists this clone with a count of one. The chain joins TRBV6-1 to TRBJ1-5; possible D gene TRBD1, 5 bases. The CDR3 loop spans 14 amino acids. Trimming cost V 1 base and J 2 bases, with 6 bases left between them. Germline V gene lookup returns CDR1 MNHNS and CDR2 SASEGT. The CDR3 loop is CASSEGGRNQPQHF. The CDR3 nucleotides are TGTGCCAGCAGTGAAGGGGGCCGCAATCAGCCCCAGCATTTT.

The rearrangement uses TRBV11-1 and TRBJ2-4; the match to TRBD2 covers 7 bases. The CDR3 runs to 14 residues. V was pared by 4 bases and J by 11 bases, with 11 bases of the junction left unmatched. Per the germline V gene, CDR1 is SGHAT and CDR2 is FQDESV (reference sequence). The CDR3 nucleotides are TGTGCCAGCAGCTCCCCTGGGACTAACGTTTTTCAGTACTTC. It is translated as CASSSPGTNVFQYF.

V gene TRBV6-5 combines with J gene TRBJ2-2; D is uncertain. Per germline, CDR1 MNHEY and CDR2 SVGAGI. V lost 4 bases to trimming and J lost 1 base, with 7 bases between them. This CDR3 has 14 amino acids. CDR3 nucleotides: TGTGCCAGCAGTTCCCTAGTGAACACCGGGGAGCTGTTTTTT. Amino acids: CASSSLVNTGELFF.

This clone has a single count. This chain uses TRBV10-3 with TRBJ2-3; the D gene is possibly TRBD1 (6 bases). The V end lost 6 bases, the J end lost 3 bases, and 13 bases lay between the germline ends. CDR3 size: 14 residues. The V gene's germline CDR1 is ENHRY and CDR2 SYGVKD. The DNA of the CDR3 is TGTGCCATCAGGGTACAGGGTACGACAGATACGCAGTATTTT. Amino acid sequence: CAIRVQGTTDTQYF.

This chain uses TRBV10-3 with TRBJ2-4; 7 bases are shared with TRBD2. The CDR3 loop spans 15 amino acids. The V gene end was trimmed by 4 bases and the J gene end by 5 bases; junction bases not matched to a gene: 8. The germline V gene has CDR1 ENHRY and CDR2 SYGVKD. The CDR3 spells CAISGSRGVQNIQYF. As DNA, the CDR3 is TGTGCCATCAGTGGGTCCCGGGGGGTTCAAAACATTCAGTACTTC.

The count of this clone is one. The chain links TRBV9 to TRBJ2-2, with 8 bases matching TRBD2. Germline CDR1 reads SGDLS; CDR2 reads YYNGEE. CDR3 length: 17 amino acids. V was pared by 0 bases and J by 4 bases, with 8 bases of the junction left unmatched. CDR3 protein: CASSVDVDGGVTGELFF. CDR3 sequence (DNA): TGTGCCAGCAGCGTAGACGTGGACGGGGGGGTCACCGGGGAGCTGTTTTTT. The full variable domain, completed using reference TRBV9 and TRBJ2-2, is DSGVTQTPKHLITATGQRVTLRCSPRSGDLSVYWYQQSLDQGLQFLIQYYNGEERAKGNILERFSAQQFPDLHSELNLSSLELGDSALYFCASSVDVDGGVTGELFFGEGSRLTVL.

The rearrangement links TRBV27 to TRBJ1-2; weak D call: TRBD1 (6 bases). The V and J ends lost 4 bases and 4 bases respectively, with 10 bases between them. Germline V gives CDR1 MNHEY, CDR2 SMNVEV (reference sequence). The CDR3 loop spans 13 amino acids. CDR3: CASSSQGVYGYTF. Written as DNA, the CDR3 is TGTGCCAGCAGTTCACAGGGCGTCTATGGCTACACCTTC.

The chain carries TRBV29-1 and TRBJ2-3; 11 positions agree with TRBD2. Germline CDR1 reads SQVTM; CDR2 reads ANQGSEA. The trim removed 4 bases at V and 7 bases at J, leaving 7 bases unmatched. The CDR3 has 14 amino acids. For the CDR3, the DNA is TGCAGCGTTGGTCAGACTAGCGGGGCTTATACGCAGTATTTT. Residues: CSVGQTSGAYTQYF.

This chain joins TRBV7-2 and TRBJ1-5; D is perhaps TRBD1 (5 bases). This CDR3 has 16 residues. Germline CDR1 and CDR2: SGHTA and FQGNSA. V was pared by 1 base and J by 3 bases, with 13 bases between. The CDR3 nucleotides are TGTGCCAGCAGCTTAGTGGCAGGGAGTAACAATCAGCCCCAGCATTTT. This sequence encodes CASSLVAGSNNQPQHF. The full variable domain, rest sourced from reference TRBV7-2 and TRBJ1-5, is GAGVSQSPSNKVTEKGKDVELRCDPISGHTALYWYRQSLGQGLEFLIYFQGNSAPDKSGLPSDRFSAERTGGSVSTLTIQRTQQEDSAVYLCASSLVAGSNNQPQHFGDGTRLSIL.

For this clone: The junction and the germline gene differ at one end; a read error may be behind it. The chain is built from TRBV7-9 and TRBJ2-3; D uncertain. The CDR3 contains 9 residues. Per germline, CDR1 SEHNR and CDR2 FQNEAQ (reference sequence). The CDR3 DNA is TGTGCCAGCAGCCCCCGCTCCGTATGG. Its protein product is CASSPRSVW.

J is TRBJ1-4 and V is TRBV19; D is uncertain. The CDR3 sequence is 13 residues long. Trimming left V 8 bases short and J 7 bases short, with 14 bases between. From germline, CDR1 is LNHDA and CDR2 SQIVND (reference sequence). CDR3 in DNA: TGTGCCAGTCCTACAGCGGGCGGTGAAAAACTGTTTTTT. It encodes CASPTAGGEKLFF.

The chain recombines TRBV28 with TRBJ1-2; no reliable D call. The CDR3 sequence is 16 residues long. With 2 bases removed from V and 7 bases from J, the gap between germline ends came to 20 bases. Germline CDR1 reads MDHEN; CDR2 reads SYDVKM. The CDR3 coding sequence is TGTGCCAGCAGTTTACTAGAGGCCGGGAAGCTAAGTGGCTACACCTTC. This gives the protein CASSLLEAGKLSGYTF.

The chain joins TRBV5-1 to TRBJ2-7; 8 nucleotides align to TRBD1. There are 14 residues in the CDR3. Germline trimming cut 4 bases from V and 2 bases from J; bases unmatched to any gene: 5. Germline CDR1 and CDR2: SGHRS and YFSETQ. The chain's CDR3 is CASSPGQEAYEQYF. In DNA, the CDR3 is TGCGCCAGCAGCCCGGGACAGGAGGCCTACGAGCAGTACTTC.